This TCR beta chain emerged from a study of T cell responses to AZD1222 COVID-19 vaccine. General study points: All repertoire sampling was performed exclusively after the peak T cell response. Mostly white British, mostly female donors; authors suggested clonal diversity may be underestimated.

V gave up 2 bases and J gave up 5 bases; unmatched junction bases: 5. The length of the CDR3 is 15 residues. On this clone: What it binds is unknown.

Profiled with immunoSEQ multiplex PCR; TCRdb holds only in-frame clones, not every one. Of over 70,000 clones in the sample, 70% to 80% were seen once. The receptor was isolated from an adult who received the MenACWY meningococcal vaccine as a control. The material sequenced was peripheral blood, taken 28 days after the second dose of the MenACWY control vaccine. The chain joins TRBV23-1 to TRBJ1-5; the match to TRBD1 covers 8 bases. TRBV23-1 carries the ORF label, with uncertain function. CDR3 nucleotides: TGCGCCAGCAGTCAACGATTCAGGGGGCATCAGCCCCAGCATTTT. Residues: CASSQRFRGHQPQHF.